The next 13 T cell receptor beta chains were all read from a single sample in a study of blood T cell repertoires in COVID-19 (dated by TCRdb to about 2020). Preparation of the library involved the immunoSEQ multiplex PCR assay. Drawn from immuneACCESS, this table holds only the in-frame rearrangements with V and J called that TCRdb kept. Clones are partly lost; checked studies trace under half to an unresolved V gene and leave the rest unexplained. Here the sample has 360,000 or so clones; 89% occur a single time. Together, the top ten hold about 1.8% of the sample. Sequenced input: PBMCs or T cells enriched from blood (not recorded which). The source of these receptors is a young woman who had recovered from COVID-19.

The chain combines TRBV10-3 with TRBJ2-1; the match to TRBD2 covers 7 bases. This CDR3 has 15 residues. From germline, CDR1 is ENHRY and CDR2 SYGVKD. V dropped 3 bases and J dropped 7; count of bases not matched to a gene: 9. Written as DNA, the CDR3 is TGTGCCATCAGTGATCGGGGCGGGAGTGAAAATGAGCAGTTCTTC. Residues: CAISDRGGSENEQFF.

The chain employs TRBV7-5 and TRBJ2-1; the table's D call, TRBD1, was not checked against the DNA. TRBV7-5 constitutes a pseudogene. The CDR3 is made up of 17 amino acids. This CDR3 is CARSTPRGGGTGNEQFF. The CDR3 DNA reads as TGTGCCAGAAGCACCCCCCGAGGAGGGGGCACCGGGAATGAGCAGTTCTTC.

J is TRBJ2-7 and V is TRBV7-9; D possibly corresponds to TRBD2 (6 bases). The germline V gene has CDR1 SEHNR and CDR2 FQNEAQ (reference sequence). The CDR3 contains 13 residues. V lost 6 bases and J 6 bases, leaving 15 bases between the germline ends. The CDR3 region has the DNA TGTGCCAGCAGTTTAAATCAGGGAGGCGAGCAGTACTTC. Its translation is CASSLNQGGEQYF. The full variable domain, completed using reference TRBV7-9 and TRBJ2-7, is DTGVSQNPRHKITKRGQNVTFRCDPISEHNRLYWYRQTLGQGPEFLTYFQNEAQLEKSRLLSDRFSAERPKGSFSTLEIQRTEQGDSAMYLCASSLNQGGEQYFGPGTRLTVT.

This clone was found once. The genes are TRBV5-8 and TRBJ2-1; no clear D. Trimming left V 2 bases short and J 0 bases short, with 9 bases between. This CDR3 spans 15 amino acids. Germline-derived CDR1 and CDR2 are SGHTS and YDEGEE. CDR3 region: CASSLERSSYNEQFF. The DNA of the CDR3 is TGTGCCAGCAGCTTAGAGAGGAGCTCCTACAATGAGCAGTTCTTC.

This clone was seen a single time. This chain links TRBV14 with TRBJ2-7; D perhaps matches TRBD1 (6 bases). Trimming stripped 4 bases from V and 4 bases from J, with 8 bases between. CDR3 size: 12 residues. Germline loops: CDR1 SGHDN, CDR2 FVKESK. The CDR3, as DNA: TGTGCCAGCAGCCCTACAGGGTACGAGCAGTACTTC. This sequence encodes CASSPTGYEQYF. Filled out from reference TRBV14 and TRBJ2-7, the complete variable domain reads EAGVTQFPSHSVIEKGQTVTLRCDPISGHDNLYWYRRVMGKEIKFLLHFVKESKQDESGMPNNRFLAERTGGTYSTLKVQPAELEDSGVYFCASSPTGYEQYFGPGTRLTVT.

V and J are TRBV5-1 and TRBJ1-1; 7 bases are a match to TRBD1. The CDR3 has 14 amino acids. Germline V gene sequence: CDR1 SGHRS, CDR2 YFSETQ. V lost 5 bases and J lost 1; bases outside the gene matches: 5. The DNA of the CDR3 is TGCGCCAGCAGATCAGGGACAGCGAACACTGAAGCTTTCTTT. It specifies CASRSGTANTEAFF.

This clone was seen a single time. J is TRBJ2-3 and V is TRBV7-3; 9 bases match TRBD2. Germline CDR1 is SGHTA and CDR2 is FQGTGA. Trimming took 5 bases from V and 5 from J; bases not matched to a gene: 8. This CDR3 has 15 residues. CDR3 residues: CASSPLAGGGDTQYF. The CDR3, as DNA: TGTGCCAGCAGCCCGTTGGCGGGAGGGGGAGATACGCAGTATTTT. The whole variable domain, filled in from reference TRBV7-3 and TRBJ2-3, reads GAGVSQTPSNKVTEKGKYVELRCDPISGHTALYWYRQSLGQGPEFLIYFQGTGAADDSGLPNDRFFAVRPEGSVSTLKIQRTERGDSAVYLCASSPLAGGGDTQYFGPGTRLTVL.

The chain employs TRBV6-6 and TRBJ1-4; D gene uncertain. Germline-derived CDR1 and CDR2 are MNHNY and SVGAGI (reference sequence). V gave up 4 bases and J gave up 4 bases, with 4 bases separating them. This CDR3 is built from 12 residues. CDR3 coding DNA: TGTGCCAGCAGTTCCATTAATGAAAAACTGTTTTTT. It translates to CASSSINEKLFF.

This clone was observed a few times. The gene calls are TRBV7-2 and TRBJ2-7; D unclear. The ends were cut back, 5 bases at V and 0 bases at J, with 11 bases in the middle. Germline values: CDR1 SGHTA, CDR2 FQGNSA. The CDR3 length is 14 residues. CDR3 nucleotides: TGTGCCAGCAGCCTGAGGCGGAGCTCCTACGAGCAGTACTTC. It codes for CASSLRRSSYEQYF.

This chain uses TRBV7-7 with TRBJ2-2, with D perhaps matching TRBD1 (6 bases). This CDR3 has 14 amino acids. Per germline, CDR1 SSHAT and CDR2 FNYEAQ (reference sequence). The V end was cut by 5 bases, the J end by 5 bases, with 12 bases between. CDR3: CASSQQGHTGELFF. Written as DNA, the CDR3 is TGTGCCAGCAGCCAACAGGGTCATACCGGGGAGCTGTTTTTT.

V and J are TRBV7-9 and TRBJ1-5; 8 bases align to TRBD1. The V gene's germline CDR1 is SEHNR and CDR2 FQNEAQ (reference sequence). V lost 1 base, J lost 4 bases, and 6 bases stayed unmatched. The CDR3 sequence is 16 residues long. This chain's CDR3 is CASSLGRGRANQPQHF. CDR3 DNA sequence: TGTGCCAGCAGCTTAGGCAGGGGGCGAGCTAATCAGCCCCAGCATTTT.

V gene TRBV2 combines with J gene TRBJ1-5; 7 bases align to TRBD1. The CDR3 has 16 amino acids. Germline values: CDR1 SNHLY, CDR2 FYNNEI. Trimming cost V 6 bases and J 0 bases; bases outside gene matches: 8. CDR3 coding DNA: TGTGCCAGCAGCGACGGGACAGCTCTTAGCAATCAGCCCCAGCATTTT. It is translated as CASSDGTALSNQPQHF.

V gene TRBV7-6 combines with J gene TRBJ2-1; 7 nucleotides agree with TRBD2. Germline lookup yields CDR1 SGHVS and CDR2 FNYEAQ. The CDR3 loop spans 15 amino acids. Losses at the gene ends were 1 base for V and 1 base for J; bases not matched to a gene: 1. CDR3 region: CASSLERGSYNEQFF. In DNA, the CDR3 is TGTGCCAGCAGCTTAGAGCGGGGTTCCTACAATGAGCAGTTCTTC.